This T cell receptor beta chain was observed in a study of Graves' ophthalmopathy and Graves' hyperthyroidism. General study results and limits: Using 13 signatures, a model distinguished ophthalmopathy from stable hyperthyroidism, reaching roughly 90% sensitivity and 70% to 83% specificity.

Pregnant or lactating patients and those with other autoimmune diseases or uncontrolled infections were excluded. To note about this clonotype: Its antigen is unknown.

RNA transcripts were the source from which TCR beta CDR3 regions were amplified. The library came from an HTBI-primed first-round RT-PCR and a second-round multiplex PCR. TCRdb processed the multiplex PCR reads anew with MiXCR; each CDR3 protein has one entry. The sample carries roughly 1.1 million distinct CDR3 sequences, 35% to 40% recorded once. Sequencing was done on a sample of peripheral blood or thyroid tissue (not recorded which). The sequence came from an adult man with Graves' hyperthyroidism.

The CDR3 sequence is CASRSGGLTQETQYF. The CDR3 DNA follows: TGTGCCAGCAGGAGTGGCGGACTTACCCAAGAGACCCAGTACTTC. The chain couples TRBV6-5 to TRBJ2-5, with D maybe TRBD2 (5 bases). This CDR3 comprises 15 residues. Germline V gives CDR1 MNHEY, CDR2 SVGAGI. V shed 6 bases and J shed 1 base, with 15 bases lying between them.